The 8 T cell receptor beta chains reported below all come from one sample, sequenced in a study of T cell responses to AZD1222 COVID-19 vaccine. Generated by immunoSEQ multiplex PCR, the TCRdb table keeps only in-frame clones and is missing some. Seen here are 55,000 to 90,000 clones, roughly 82% observed once, and the top ten hold approximately 5.4%. Sequences were derived from peripheral blood, sampled on day 0 of AZD1222 vaccination. Every receptor here comes from an adult in good health.

The chain couples TRBV5-6 to TRBJ2-7, with D perhaps matching TRBD1 or TRBD2 (6 bases each). CDR1 and CDR2 from the germline V gene are SGHDT and YYEEEE. CDR3 length: 13 residues. Trimming removed 0 bases at V and 7 bases at J, with 11 bases between. The DNA for the CDR3 is TGTGCCAGCAGCTTGGCCGGGGGCTGGGAGCAGTACTTC. Amino acid sequence: CASSLAGGWEQYF.

The J gene is TRBJ2-2, the V gene TRBV6-5; D unresolved. The CDR3 contains 14 residues. The V and J ends lost 10 bases and 1 base respectively, with 13 bases between them. Per the germline V gene, CDR1 is MNHEY and CDR2 is SVGAGI. CDR3 DNA sequence: TGTGCCACCTATAAGGGCTTGAACACCGGGGAGCTGTTTTTT. Translating it yields CATYKGLNTGELFF.

V is TRBV12-3 or TRBV12-4 and J is TRBJ1-2, with D tentatively TRBD1 (6 bases). Trimming took off 1 base at V and 9 bases at J, with 9 bases between the two ends. The CDR3 runs 12 residues. CDR3: CASSLGGLSYTF. The CDR3 DNA reads TGTGCCAGCAGTTTAGGGGGGCTTAGCTACACCTTC.

The chain joins TRBV30 to TRBJ2-7; the D call may be TRBD1 or TRBD2 (5 bases each). The CDR3 length is 11 residues. The V end was cut by 3 bases, the J end by 6 bases, with 9 bases between. The germline V gene has CDR1 GTSNPN and CDR2 SVGIG (reference sequence). The CDR3 bases are TGTGCCTGGAGCCGGGGCCGCGAGCAGTACTTC. This sequence encodes CAWSRGREQYF.

This clone was seen once. The chain links TRBV24-1 to TRBJ2-1, with TRBD1 identical over 7 bases. V lost 3 bases and J lost 7; bases outside the gene matches: 11. Germline V gene sequence: CDR1 KGHDR, CDR2 SFDVKD. The CDR3 covers 16 residues. The CDR3 nucleotides are TGTGCCACCAGTGATGACAGGGCCCGCCACGTTAATGAGCAGTTCTTC. Its protein is CATSDDRARHVNEQFF.

V usage is TRBV7-2 and J usage is TRBJ1-2; D gene ambiguous. The ends were cut back, 1 base at V and 11 bases at J, with 14 bases in the middle. The CDR3 loop spans 13 amino acids. The germline CDR1 and CDR2 sequences are SGHTA and FQGNSA. The CDR3 coding sequence is TGTGCCAGCAGCTTAGGATTAATGGCGGCTTACACCTTC. The encoded protein is CASSLGLMAAYTF. The full variable domain, in which reference TRBV7-2 and TRBJ1-2 provide the parts outside the CDR3, is GAGVSQSPSNKVTEKGKDVELRCDPISGHTALYWYRQSLGQGLEFLIYFQGNSAPDKSGLPSDRFSAERTGGSVSTLTIQRTQQEDSAVYLCASSLGLMAAYTFGSGTRLTVV.

V is TRBV5-1 and J is TRBJ2-3; possibly TRBD2 for D (5 bases). Trimming took off 7 bases at V and 11 bases at J, with 23 bases between the two ends. The CDR3 consists of 14 residues. The germline CDR1 and CDR2 sequences are SGHRS and YFSETQ. CDR3 sequence: CASVSVEGGMVQYF. CDR3 coding DNA: TGCGCCAGCGTCTCAGTTGAAGGAGGAATGGTGCAGTATTTT. Full variable domain (rest looked up from reference TRBV5-1 and TRBJ2-3): KAGVTQTPRYLIKTRGQQVTLSCSPISGHRSVSWYQQTPGQGLQFLFEYFSETQRNKGNFPGRFSGRQFSNSRSEMNVSTLELGDSALYLCASVSVEGGMVQYFGPGTRLTVL.

This chain links TRBV7-6 with TRBJ1-2; 11 nucleotides align to TRBD1. In germline, CDR1 is SGHVS, CDR2 FNYEAQ. This CDR3 contains 16 residues. The junction had 12 bases not matched to a gene; V was cut back by 5 bases and J by 7 bases. The CDR3: CASSNPGTGGVGGYTF. The CDR3 coding sequence is TGTGCCAGCAGCAACCCCGGGACAGGGGGTGTAGGTGGCTACACCTTC.